A single sample gave rise to the 3 T cell receptor beta chains below, sequenced in a study of T cells in Graves' hyperthyroidism and ophthalmopathy. Researchers amplified the TCR beta CDR3 regions from RNA transcripts. The study used the HTBI primer set for a first-round RT-PCR of the TCR CDR3. TCRdb re-derived calls from the multiplex PCR reads in MiXCR, one entry per CDR3 protein. Altogether approximately 400,000 distinct CDR3 sequences are present, more than 12% being singletons, with the ten largest covering around a third. Sequencing input: blood. The receptors derive from a woman aged 30 to 39 with Graves' hyperthyroidism.

This clonotype has only a few counts. CDR3 nucleotide sequence: TGTGCCACCCCCGTCGCGCGGCGGGCTAGCACAGATACGCAGTATTTT. Translated, it gives CATPVARRASTDTQYF. The chain employs TRBV24-1 and TRBJ2-3; TRBD2 might be the D (5 bases). With 9 bases removed from V and 0 bases from J, the gap between germline ends came to 18 bases. The CDR3 extends over 16 amino acids. The germline gives CDR1 KGHDR, CDR2 SFDVKD.

The V call is TRBV14, the J call TRBJ2-1; 10 nucleotides align to TRBD1. This CDR3 is 17 amino acids long. CDR1 and CDR2 (germline): SGHDN, FVKESK. V gave up 1 base and J gave up 8 bases; unmatched junction bases: 11. CDR3 bases: TGTGCCAGCAGCCAAGTGGCGTGGGACAGGGGTGGCGATGAGCAGTTCTTC. Translated: CASSQVAWDRGGDEQFF.

CDR3 sequence reads: CSVEGQKADTQYF. The CDR3 bases are TGCAGCGTTGAAGGACAGAAAGCAGATACGCAGTATTTT. V usage is TRBV29-1 and J usage is TRBJ2-3; weak D call: TRBD1 (5 bases). V lost 1 base and J lost 4, with 9 bases in between. Germline V CDR1 and CDR2: SQVTM, ANQGSEA. This CDR3 has 13 residues.